The 25 T cell receptor beta chains below were found in one sample sequenced in a study of cytomegalovirus exposure and HLA in healthy donors. The PCR had 60 Vbeta and 13 Jbeta primers. Sequencing was performed with immunoSEQ multiplex PCR; in TCRdb, only in-frame clones are kept and a portion is missing. The top ten clones hold 3.6% of a sample with approximately 120,000 clones, roughly 74% of them seen once. What was sequenced was PBMCs. Receptors originate from a middle-aged man in good health and CMV-seronegative.

The chain is built from TRBV7-9 and TRBJ1-4; no definite D call. The V gene's germline CDR1 is SEHNR and CDR2 FQNEAQ (reference sequence). This CDR3 comprises 14 residues. The V gene lost 5 bases and the J gene lost 7 bases, with 14 bases spanning the gap. The CDR3 DNA sequence: TGTGCCAGCAGCACGCCCTTGTCAGGTGAAAAACTGTTTTTT. Its protein is CASSTPLSGEKLFF.

This rearrangement joins TRBV7-2 to TRBJ1-1, with D possibly matching TRBD1 (6 bases). Trimming cost V 6 bases and J 2 bases, with 16 bases left between them. Germline CDR1 SGHTA, CDR2 FQGNSA. The CDR3 consists of 15 residues. The CDR3 region has the DNA TGTGCCAGCAGTTATATGACAGGAATTAACACTGAAGCTTTCTTT. Residues: CASSYMTGINTEAFF.

The genes are TRBV5-5 and TRBJ1-3; D remains ambiguous. The CDR3 runs 15 residues. V gave up 4 bases and J gave up 0 bases, with 11 bases separating them. Germline V gene sequence: CDR1 SGHKS, CDR2 YYEKEE (reference sequence). CDR3 sequence reads: CASSPDSSSGNTIYF. Here the CDR3 DNA reads TGTGCCAGCAGCCCGGACTCTAGCTCTGGAAACACCATATATTTT.

About this clone itself: At one end the junction does not follow the germline gene, possibly because of a read error. The rearrangement joins TRBV7-2 to TRBJ2-1; D may be TRBD2 (5 bases). Germline-derived CDR1 and CDR2 are SGHTA and FQGNSA. CDR3 length: 15 amino acids. The DNA for the CDR3 is TGTGTCAGCCGGGGATCAGGAGAGGCGGGTATTGAGCAGTTCTTC. Protein: CVSRGSGEAGIEQFF.

The J gene is TRBJ1-3, the V gene TRBV7-9; D gene uncertain. The CDR3 is 14 residues long. V shed 5 bases and J shed 0 bases, with 8 bases lying between them. From germline, CDR1 is SEHNR and CDR2 FQNEAQ (reference sequence). CDR3 loop: CASSTTVSGNTIYF. In DNA form, the CDR3 reads TGTGCCAGCAGCACCACAGTCTCTGGAAACACCATATATTTT.

This clone has a single count. The chain has TRBV4-1 and TRBJ1-1; no definite D call. Trimming pared 0 bases from V and 6 bases from J, leaving 8 bases between. Per the germline V gene, CDR1 is MGHRA and CDR2 is YSYEKL. The CDR3 spans 13 residues. As DNA, the CDR3 is TGCGCCAGCAGCCAAGATATGGGCTCTGAAGCTTTCTTT. It codes for CASSQDMGSEAFF.

This chain links TRBV4-3 with TRBJ1-2, with 7 bases lining up with TRBD1. Germline V gene lookup returns CDR1 LGHNA and CDR2 YSLEER. After removal of 4 bases from V and 3 bases from J, the junction contained 17 bases not matched to a gene. This CDR3 spans 18 amino acids. The CDR3 DNA reads as TGCGCCAGCAGCCTTAATGCCGCTAAGGGGGCTTTCGACTATGGCTACACCTTC. Translated: CASSLNAAKGAFDYGYTF.

CDR3 residues: CASSFRGGNTEAFF. DNA for the CDR3: TGTGCCAGCAGTTTTCGGGGGGGGAACACTGAAGCTTTCTTT. V gene TRBV28 combines with J gene TRBJ1-1, with a weak D call TRBD1 (5 bases). Trimming left V 3 bases short and J 1 base short, with 9 bases between. Per the germline V gene, CDR1 is MDHEN and CDR2 is SYDVKM. This CDR3 has 14 amino acids.

A few counts support this clone. The CDR3 spells CASRPASGGNIQYF. Here the CDR3 DNA reads TGTGCCAGCAGACCGGCTAGCGGGGGAAACATTCAGTACTTC. The chain couples TRBV28 to TRBJ2-4; TRBD2 aligns across 10 bases. The CDR3 has 14 residues. Per the germline V gene, CDR1 is MDHEN and CDR2 is SYDVKM. V was pared by 6 bases and J by 6 bases, with 5 bases of the junction left unmatched.

This clone has a single count. V usage is TRBV6-5 and J usage is TRBJ1-3; tentative D call: TRBD1 (5 bases). Germline loops: CDR1 MNHEY, CDR2 SVGAGI. V lost 5 bases and J lost 4, with 12 bases in between. The CDR3 spans 14 residues. The CDR3 reads CASSLRDVGNTIYF. Written as DNA, the CDR3 is TGTGCCAGCAGTCTGCGGGACGTCGGAAACACCATATATTTT.

The chain recombines TRBV6-6 with TRBJ1-5; 8 bases line up with TRBD1. Germline V gives CDR1 MNHNY, CDR2 SVGAGI (reference sequence). V lost 2 bases and J lost 5; bases outside the gene matches: 5. CDR3 length equals 15 residues. CDR3 DNA: TGTGCCAGCAGTTACCGAGGGACAGGCCATCAGCCCCAGCATTTT. It yields the protein CASSYRGTGHQPQHF.

The CDR3 reads CASSPDRVREGYTF. The CDR3 DNA follows: TGTGCCAGCAGCCCCGACAGGGTAAGGGAGGGCTACACCTTC. The J gene is TRBJ1-2, the V gene TRBV4-2; 7 bases are a match to TRBD1. Germline CDR1 reads LGHNA; CDR2 reads YNFKEQ. Trimming at V came to 4 bases and at J to 8 bases, leaving 10 bases not matched to a gene. The CDR3 spans 14 residues.

This sequence joins TRBV30 and TRBJ2-2; 7 bases agree with TRBD1. Germline loops: CDR1 GTSNPN, CDR2 SVGIG (reference sequence). This CDR3 contains 14 residues. V lost 1 base to trimming and J lost 8 bases; unmatched junction nucleotides: 7. This CDR3 is CAWSGKQGNGELFF. CDR3 nucleotides: TGTGCCTGGAGTGGAAAACAGGGGAATGGGGAGCTGTTTTTT.

CDR3 region: CASSLSGVNEQFF. Here the CDR3 DNA reads TGTGCCAGCAGCTTGTCGGGGGTCAATGAGCAGTTCTTC. The chain has TRBV5-6 and TRBJ2-1; D might be TRBD2 (6 bases). Germline loops: CDR1 SGHDT, CDR2 YYEEEE. CDR3 length equals 13 residues. Between the trimmed V and J ends, which lost 1 base and 6 bases, there was a span of 8 bases.

The gene calls are TRBV4-3 and TRBJ1-1; no clear D gene. V was clipped by 0 bases and J by 0 bases, with 14 bases between them. Germline V lookup: CDR1 LGHNA, CDR2 YSLEER. The CDR3 runs to 17 residues. The CDR3 loop reads CASSQDWETGLNTEAFF. CDR3 in DNA: TGCGCCAGCAGCCAAGATTGGGAGACGGGGTTGAACACTGAAGCTTTCTTT.

With respect to this clone: At one boundary the junction diverges from the germline segment, which might be a read error. The chain employs TRBV7-9 and TRBJ1-6; 8 positions match TRBD1. The CDR3 extends over 16 amino acids. Germline-derived CDR1 and CDR2 are SEHNR and FQNEAQ (reference sequence). CDR3 in DNA: TGTTCCAGCAGCTTGACAGGGGCCTTGGGGAATTCACCCCTCCACTTT. Translated: CSSSLTGALGNSPLHF.

The chain carries TRBV6-1 and TRBJ1-3, with TRBD1 as a possible D gene (5 bases). Germline CDR1 reads MNHNS; CDR2 reads SASEGT. The CDR3 consists of 14 residues. Trimming stripped 6 bases from V and 0 bases from J, with 9 bases between. Here the CDR3 DNA reads TGTGCCAGCAGCAAACAGGACTCTGGAAACACCATATATTTT. It is translated as CASSKQDSGNTIYF.

The chain combines TRBV27 with TRBJ1-4, with TRBD1 matching 8 bases. Germline V CDR1 and CDR2: MNHEY, SMNVEV (reference sequence). V trimming: 5 bases; J trimming: 3 bases; junction bases outside the gene matches: 23. The CDR3 loop spans 21 amino acids. The CDR3 reads CASSTYIPQGTGLLANEKLFF. The CDR3 DNA follows: TGTGCCAGCAGTACTTACATTCCCCAGGGGACAGGTTTGCTCGCTAATGAAAAACTGTTTTTT.

The chain is built from TRBV2 and TRBJ1-6, with TRBD1 as a possible D gene (6 bases). The CDR3 totals 17 residues. Trimming took 6 bases from V and 0 from J, leaving 15 bases between them. The V gene's germline CDR1 is SNHLY and CDR2 FYNNEI. The CDR3 sequence: CASREQGIGSYNSPLHF. The CDR3 DNA follows: TGTGCCAGCAGAGAACAGGGTATTGGCTCCTATAATTCACCCCTCCACTTT.

The chain has TRBV11-1 and TRBJ2-1; no firm D call. V lost 3 bases and J lost 4, with 10 bases in between. Germline CDR1 SGHAT, CDR2 FQDESV (reference sequence). This CDR3 is built from 14 residues. For the CDR3, the DNA is TGTGCCAGCAGCTTGGTAGCTACTTACAATGAGCAGTTCTTC. This gives the protein CASSLVATYNEQFF. Looking up the rest from reference TRBV11-1 and TRBJ2-1 gives the full variable domain: EAEVAQSPRYKITEKSQAVAFWCDPISGHATLYWYRQILGQGPELLVQFQDESVVDDSQLPKDRFSAERLKGVDSTLKIQPAELGDSAMYLCASSLVATYNEQFFGPGTRLTVL.

This clone was observed a handful of times. This chain links TRBV19 with TRBJ2-7; a weak D match, TRBD1 (5 bases). The CDR3 extends over 15 amino acids. V gave up 1 base and J gave up 2 bases, with 12 bases separating them. The germline V gene encodes CDR1 LNHDA and CDR2 SQIVND (reference sequence). The CDR3 DNA reads as TGTGCCAGTAGTATAGCCCCGCAGGGAACCTACGAGCAGTACTTC. Translating gives CASSIAPQGTYEQYF.

V gene TRBV2 combines with J gene TRBJ2-5, with TRBD2 matching over 12 bases. With V trimmed by 4 bases and J by 0 bases, 3 bases remained unmatched. This CDR3 is 16 amino acids long. Per the germline V gene, CDR1 is SNHLY and CDR2 is FYNNEI. The CDR3 nucleotides read TGTGCCAGCAGTGTTGGGACTAGCGGGTACCAAGAGACCCAGTACTTC. Protein: CASSVGTSGYQETQYF.

The chain employs TRBV27 and TRBJ1-5; D not certain. This CDR3 region has 12 residues. Germline values: CDR1 MNHEY, CDR2 SMNVEV (reference sequence). V lost 3 bases and J 9 bases, leaving 9 bases between the germline ends. CDR3: CASSLTGWPQHF. As DNA, the CDR3 is TGTGCCAGCAGTTTGACGGGATGGCCCCAGCATTTT.

The genes are TRBV4-1 and TRBJ2-5; the D gene is possibly TRBD1 (7 bases). V was cut by 3 bases and J by 0 bases, with 11 bases left in between. Germline-derived CDR1 and CDR2 are MGHRA and YSYEKL. CDR3 size: 15 residues. The CDR3 DNA reads TGCGCCAGCAGCCAGGAGGGGGCGCACCAAGAGACCCAGTACTTC. It specifies CASSQEGAHQETQYF.

This clone was seen a few times. The chain links TRBV5-1 to TRBJ1-4; tentatively, D is TRBD1 (5 bases). Germline V CDR1 and CDR2: SGHRS, YFSETQ. The CDR3 runs 18 residues. The ends were cut back, 0 bases at V and 3 bases at J, with 18 bases in the middle. The CDR3 nucleotides are TGCGCCAGCAGCTTGGAGGGGCGCACGAAGCTAGCTAATGAAAAACTGTTTTTT. It specifies CASSLEGRTKLANEKLFF.